Below are 25 T cell receptor beta chains sequenced from a single sample in a study of T cells expressing NK-cell markers. From the 5' RACE reads, TCRdb lists one entry per CDR3 protein and no DNA. Its table records roughly 160,000 distinct CDR3 sequences. The source material was blood T cells: a sorted CD56 or NKG2C T cell subset, CD4+ or CD8+ T cells, or bulk PBMC T cells (not recorded which). Receptor source: a woman between 18 and 70 years old in good health.

V gene TRBV27 combines with J gene TRBJ2-7; absent DNA, TCRdb's TRBD2 call cannot be checked. This CDR3 has 15 amino acids. Germline V gene data show CDR1 as MNHEY and CDR2 as SMNVEV (reference sequence). The CDR3 loop reads CASRTSLAGFYEQYF.

The chain's CDR3 is CSARWADRYNEQFF. The chain is built from TRBV20-1 and TRBJ2-1; TCRdb's D call, TRBD1, is unchecked because there is no DNA. Germline CDR1 reads DFQATT; CDR2 reads SNEGSKA (reference sequence). This CDR3 spans 14 amino acids.

The chain couples TRBV7-3 to TRBJ2-7. The length of the CDR3 is 14 residues. Germline V lookup: CDR1 SGHTA, CDR2 FQGTGA. CDR3 sequence: CASSLTTGPYEQYF.

The chain recombines TRBV12-3 or TRBV12-4 with TRBJ2-3. There are 15 residues in the CDR3. The CDR3 loop reads CASSLFFQSTDTQYF.

The gene calls are TRBV7-9 and TRBJ2-3. The length of the CDR3 is 16 residues. Germline V gene sequence: CDR1 SEHNR, CDR2 FQNEAQ (reference sequence). CDR3 protein: CASRGRLGIRTDTQYF.

The chain joins TRBV5-1 to TRBJ2-1. The germline V gene has CDR1 SGHRS and CDR2 YFSETQ. CDR3 length equals 13 residues. The CDR3 protein is CASSLGDNNEQFF.

The V call is TRBV5-6, the J call TRBJ2-1; with no DNA, the TCRdb D assignment of TRBD1 cannot be verified. Per the germline V gene, CDR1 is SGHDT and CDR2 is YYEEEE. This CDR3 comprises 12 residues. CDR3 loop: CASSSTTAEQFF.

J is TRBJ2-3 and V is TRBV28; the TRBD2 assignment by TCRdb is unverifiable without DNA. This CDR3 comprises 15 residues. CDR1 is MDHEN, CDR2 SYDVKM, per germline. This CDR3 reads CASSLSAGYTDTQYF.

The chain links TRBV2 to TRBJ1-5. The V gene's germline CDR1 is SNHLY and CDR2 FYNNEI. The CDR3 consists of 15 residues. CDR3 protein: CASSVTEGTNQPQHF.

This rearrangement joins TRBV4-1 to TRBJ2-7; absent DNA, TCRdb's TRBD1 call cannot be checked. The germline CDR1 and CDR2 sequences are MGHRA and YSYEKL. This CDR3 has 15 amino acids. CDR3 sequence reads: CASSRAGTHSYEQYF.

This chain connects TRBV6-5 to TRBJ1-5; the TCRdb D gene call, TRBD1, has no DNA to confirm it. The CDR3 has 19 residues. CDR1 and CDR2 from the germline V gene are MNHEY and SVGAGI. This CDR3 reads CASSYSPPQAKGRNQPQHF.

J is TRBJ2-3 and V is TRBV14. Germline CDR1 is SGHDN and CDR2 is FVKESK. CDR3 length: 12 residues. CDR3 region: CASSSITETQYF.

J is TRBJ1-5 and V is TRBV5-1; TCRdb calls TRBD1, which cannot be checked without DNA. Germline-derived CDR1 and CDR2 are SGHRS and YFSETQ. CDR3 length: 15 residues. This chain's CDR3 is CASSEQPGSNQPQHF. The full variable domain, with the rest looked up from reference TRBV5-1 and TRBJ1-5, is KAGVTQTPRYLIKTRGQQVTLSCSPISGHRSVSWYQQTPGQGLQFLFEYFSETQRNKGNFPGRFSGRQFSNSRSEMNVSTLELGDSALYLCASSEQPGSNQPQHFGDGTRLSIL.

V usage is TRBV5-1 and J usage is TRBJ1-5; TCRdb selects TRBD1, and the lack of DNA leaves this call unchecked. This CDR3 region has 15 residues. Germline CDR1 and CDR2: SGHRS and YFSETQ. The CDR3 loop is CASSPQTGVNQPQHF. The whole variable domain, remainder taken from reference TRBV5-1 and TRBJ1-5, is KAGVTQTPRYLIKTRGQQVTLSCSPISGHRSVSWYQQTPGQGLQFLFEYFSETQRNKGNFPGRFSGRQFSNSRSEMNVSTLELGDSALYLCASSPQTGVNQPQHFGDGTRLSIL.

This chain connects TRBV7-9 to TRBJ2-1; there is no DNA to check the TCRdb D call of TRBD1. CDR1 is SEHNR, CDR2 FQNEAQ, per germline (reference sequence). The CDR3 is made up of 14 amino acids. The CDR3 region is CASTSPGQANEQFF.

This chain connects TRBV29-1 to TRBJ2-7; TCRdb calls TRBD1, which cannot be checked without DNA. The CDR3 has 13 amino acids. Germline-derived CDR1 and CDR2 are SQVTM and ANQGSEA. CDR3 sequence: CSVASRPPYEQYF.

The V and J genes are TRBV10-3 and TRBJ2-7; the TCRdb call, TRBD2, lacks DNA for checking. Germline V gene sequence: CDR1 ENHRY, CDR2 SYGVKD. This CDR3 contains 14 residues. CDR3 amino acids: CAISETSGLDEQYF.

The chain carries TRBV20-1 and TRBJ2-2; TCRdb picks TRBD2, but there is no DNA to check that call. Germline V gene data show CDR1 as DFQATT and CDR2 as SNEGSKA (reference sequence). The CDR3 is 14 amino acids. This CDR3 reads CSAHRDYQTGELFF.

The chain couples TRBV3-1 to TRBJ2-1; TCRdb gives TRBD2 as the D gene, but with no DNA this cannot be confirmed. The CDR3 is made up of 15 amino acids. Germline V CDR1 and CDR2: LGHDT, YNNKEL (reference sequence). The CDR3 spells CASSQGLVNRREQFF.

The chain employs TRBV6-2 or TRBV6-3 and TRBJ2-3. This CDR3 contains 15 residues. Germline CDR1 and CDR2: MNHEY and SVGEGT. CDR3 region: CASRPKSAGTDTQYF.

CDR3 sequence: CAISEYDPGSSYEQYF. The chain carries TRBV10-3 and TRBJ2-7. This CDR3 comprises 16 residues. Germline loops: CDR1 ENHRY, CDR2 SYGVKD.

V is TRBV27 and J is TRBJ2-7; TCRdb picks TRBD1, but there is no DNA to check that call. CDR1 MNHEY and CDR2 SMNVEV come from the germline V gene (reference sequence). CDR3 length: 13 amino acids. The CDR3 protein is CASSFAGGYEQYF.

The chain uses TRBV7-6 and TRBJ2-5; the D call from TCRdb, TRBD1, cannot be confirmed without DNA. This CDR3 is 13 amino acids long. Germline values: CDR1 SGHVS, CDR2 FNYEAQ. The CDR3 loop reads CASSPPGRGAQYF.

The chain combines TRBV10-3 with TRBJ2-6. The CDR3 sequence is 16 residues long. Germline V gene lookup returns CDR1 ENHRY and CDR2 SYGVKD. The CDR3 loop is CATSLAGDSGANVLTF.

The chain couples TRBV19 to TRBJ2-7; TCRdb's D call of TRBD2 is untestable without DNA. The germline gives CDR1 LNHDA, CDR2 SQIVND (reference sequence). This CDR3 has 14 residues. The CDR3 spells CASKELAGAYEQYF.